This T cell receptor beta chain originates from a study of T cell changes during pregnancy in multiple sclerosis. TCRdb keeps only in-frame clones here, not all; method: immunoSEQ multiplex PCR. The repertoire holds around 88,000 clones, with approximately 90% as singletons. Germline values: CDR1 SGHNT, CDR2 YYREEE (reference sequence). This CDR3 is 15 amino acids long. Trimming shortened V by 0 bases and J by 2 bases, and 9 bases separated the two germline ends. The material sequenced was peripheral blood, taken in the first trimester of pregnancy. The receptor comes from a female donor with multiple sclerosis, enrolled in a pregnancy study. This chain joins TRBV5-4 and TRBJ2-1, with TRBD2 as a possible D gene (5 bases). The CDR3 DNA follows: TGTGCCAGCAGCTTGGCCCAGCGGCCCTACAATGAGCAGTTCTTC. It codes for CASSLAQRPYNEQFF.